These 22 T cell receptor beta chains were all obtained from the same sample, sequenced in a study of blood T cells in healthy people across ages. PCR was performed a second time for about 6 to 11 cycles using a sample-barcoded 5' primer and a J-beta primer mix. TCRdb reprocessed the 5' RACE reads with MiXCR, giving one entry per CDR3 protein. This sample has about 680,000 distinct CDR3 sequences, with roughly 49% found just once. Material: blood. These receptors all come from a woman aged 55-69 years in good health.

The chain joins TRBV7-2 to TRBJ2-5, with D unresolved. Germline V lookup: CDR1 SGHTA, CDR2 FQGNSA. Trimming left V 8 bases short and J 4 bases short, with 17 bases between. The CDR3 length is 14 residues. In nucleotides, the CDR3 is TGTGCCAGCGGACCTTTTGGCGCAGGAGAGACCCAGTACTTC. Protein product: CASGPFGAGETQYF.

This clonotype has a handful of counts. The chain links TRBV27 to TRBJ2-3, with 8 bases identical to TRBD1. V dropped 4 bases and J dropped 4; count of bases not matched to a gene: 7. CDR1 is MNHEY and CDR2 is SMNVEV in the germline V gene (reference sequence). The CDR3 is 15 residues long. CDR3 sequence reads: CASSSADRGPDTQYF. In DNA, the CDR3 is TGTGCCAGCAGTTCGGCCGACAGGGGTCCAGATACGCAGTATTTT.

The sample holds a few counts of this clonotype. The chain has TRBV12-3 or TRBV12-4 and TRBJ2-7; D perhaps matches TRBD2 (6 bases). The CDR3 sequence is 14 residues long. The V gene lost 3 bases and the J gene lost 6 bases, with 15 bases spanning the gap. DNA of the CDR3: TGTGCCAGCAGTTTCGCGGGGTTGCTAACCGAGCAGTACTTC. Translated, it gives CASSFAGLLTEQYF.

This clonotype was seen ten or more times. The chain couples TRBV12-3 or TRBV12-4 to TRBJ2-7, with D possibly being TRBD2 (5 bases). Trimming removed 3 bases from V and 3 bases from J, with 15 bases in between. CDR3 length: 15 residues. The CDR3, as DNA: TGTGCCAGCAGTTTTTCCCCGCTAGCTGGCTACGAGCAGTACTTC. Residues: CASSFSPLAGYEQYF.

A word on this clonotype: Its ends do not fully match the called genes, so a read error is possible. V is TRBV4-3 and J is TRBJ2-3, with TRBD1 matching over 9 bases. The CDR3 consists of 17 residues. The V gene's germline CDR1 is LGHNA and CDR2 YSLEER. DNA for the CDR3: TGCGTCAGCAGCCTAGAAGCCACGGGACAGGGCGCAGATACGCAGTATTTT. It codes for CVSSLEATGQGADTQYF.

In its sample, this clonotype was seen a few times. The rearrangement uses TRBV7-2 and TRBJ2-7; D not certain. V dropped 5 bases and J dropped 3 bases, with 14 bases sitting between them. Germline V gene data show CDR1 as SGHTA and CDR2 as FQGNSA. The CDR3 length is 14 residues. The CDR3 DNA follows: TGTGCCAGCAGCAGTGGGCGGAGCCTCTACGAGCAGTACTTC. This gives the protein CASSSGRSLYEQYF.

This sequence joins TRBV20-1 and TRBJ2-5; TRBD2 aligns across 7 bases. Germline V gene sequence: CDR1 DFQATT, CDR2 SNEGSKA (reference sequence). The CDR3 covers 11 residues. V lost 6 bases, J lost 4 bases, and 2 bases stayed unmatched. The CDR3 DNA reads as TGCAGTGCGGAGCGGGGAGAGACCCAGTACTTC. It codes for CSAERGETQYF.

The chain links TRBV7-2 to TRBJ2-4, with TRBD1 as a possible D gene (6 bases). The CDR3 has 15 amino acids. Per germline, CDR1 SGHTA and CDR2 FQGNSA. V dropped 7 bases and J dropped 3 bases, with 16 bases sitting between them. In DNA, the CDR3 is TGTGCCAGCACCGCAACGGGGACACTCAAAAACATTCAGTACTTC. Translated, it gives CASTATGTLKNIQYF. The full variable domain, with the rest looked up from reference TRBV7-2 and TRBJ2-4, is GAGVSQSPSNKVTEKGKDVELRCDPISGHTALYWYRQSLGQGLEFLIYFQGNSAPDKSGLPSDRFSAERTGGSVSTLTIQRTQQEDSAVYLCASTATGTLKNIQYFGAGTRLSVL.

This clonotype was detected a few times. This chain joins TRBV20-1 and TRBJ2-4; 8 nucleotides align to TRBD1. This CDR3 comprises 15 residues. Germline V CDR1 and CDR2: DFQATT, SNEGSKA (reference sequence). The J segment lost 1 base and the V segment lost 7 bases, leaving 9 bases of the junction unmatched. The CDR3 spells CSEASRGPAKNIQYF. The CDR3 coding sequence is TGCAGTGAAGCGAGCAGGGGGCCGGCCAAAAACATTCAGTACTTC.

The chain has TRBV4-3 and TRBJ2-7; the D gene is possibly TRBD1 (6 bases). This CDR3 contains 17 residues. Germline CDR1 reads LGHNA; CDR2 reads YSLEER. V shed 0 bases and J shed 1 base, with 16 bases lying between them. The CDR3 nucleotides read TGCGCCAGCAGCCAAGAGACAGGCGGAGGAGGTTCCTACGAGCAGTACTTC. Amino acid sequence: CASSQETGGGGSYEQYF.

This clonotype was observed a handful of times. This chain links TRBV29-1 with TRBJ2-6; D gene uncertain. The V gene lost 6 bases and the J gene lost 2 bases, with 11 bases spanning the gap. CDR1 SQVTM and CDR2 ANQGSEA come from the germline V gene. The CDR3 is 14 amino acids. CDR3 nucleotides: TGCAGCGTCGCCGTGGGGACTGGGGCCAACGTCCTGACTTTC. Amino acids: CSVAVGTGANVLTF.

This chain connects TRBV4-3 to TRBJ2-3; 7 bases are shared with TRBD1. The CDR3 runs 15 residues. Germline loops: CDR1 LGHNA, CDR2 YSLEER. After removal of 2 bases from V and 1 base from J, the junction contained 3 bases not matched to a gene. CDR3 bases: TGCGCCAGCAGCCAAACAGGGGCGGGCACAGATACGCAGTATTTT. This encodes CASSQTGAGTDTQYF.

Details on this clonotype: A single base separates this from a much larger clone, so it may be a read error. J is TRBJ2-3 and V is TRBV4-2; D uncertain. The CDR3 is made up of 15 amino acids. Germline-derived CDR1 and CDR2 are LGHNA and YNFKEQ. The CDR3 DNA follows: TGTGCCAGCAGCCAAGGAGCCGCCACCACAAATACGCAGTATTTT. This encodes CASSQGAATTNTQYF.

The chain carries TRBV28 and TRBJ2-6, with D perhaps given as TRBD1 or TRBD2 (5 bases each). The CDR3 extends over 18 amino acids. Germline assignment: CDR1 MDHEN and CDR2 SYDVKM. Trimming left V 5 bases short and J 2 bases short, with 19 bases between. The DNA of the CDR3 is TGTGCCAGCAGTCGAATCGTAATTAGGGGACCTGGGGCCAACGTCCTGACTTTC. Its protein product is CASSRIVIRGPGANVLTF.

The chain carries TRBV4-2 and TRBJ2-1; D not certain. Trimming left V 1 base short and J 8 bases short, with 15 bases between. This CDR3 region has 15 residues. Germline V gives CDR1 LGHNA, CDR2 YNFKEQ. As DNA, the CDR3 is TGTGCCAGCAGCCAAGTCTCGCGCGAATTTGATGAGCAGTTCTTC. It encodes CASSQVSREFDEQFF.

V usage is TRBV20-1 and J usage is TRBJ2-1; 8 bases are a match to TRBD2. Trimming cost V 1 base and J 4 bases; bases outside gene matches: 6. CDR1 is DFQATT, CDR2 SNEGSKA, per germline (reference sequence). The CDR3 has 15 amino acids. The CDR3 region is CSARGTRGRYNEQFF. The CDR3 DNA is TGCAGTGCTAGAGGGACACGCGGGAGGTACAATGAGCAGTTCTTC.

The V gene is TRBV4-2, the J gene TRBJ2-3, with TRBD2 as a possible D gene (6 bases). The V end was cut by 0 bases, the J end by 14 bases, with 15 bases between. This CDR3 spans 13 amino acids. In germline, CDR1 is LGHNA, CDR2 YNFKEQ. CDR3 amino acids: CASSQDFRRVTYF. The CDR3 nucleotides read TGTGCCAGCAGCCAAGATTTCAGGAGGGTTACGTATTTT.

The V call is TRBV11-2, the J call TRBJ1-1; the match to TRBD1 covers 9 bases. J was trimmed by 6 bases and V by 1 base; bases with no gene match: 15. The V gene's germline CDR1 is SGHAT and CDR2 FQNNGV. The CDR3 length is 18 residues. Written as DNA, the CDR3 is TGTGCCAGCAGCTTAGCCCCCAAGGACAGGGGATTACTCCCTGAAGCTTTCTTT. Translating it yields CASSLAPKDRGLLPEAFF. Using reference TRBV11-2 and TRBJ1-1 for the parts outside the CDR3, the full variable domain is EAGVAQSPRYKIIEKRQSVAFWCNPISGHATLYWYQQILGQGPKLLIQFQNNGVVDDSQLPKDRFSAERLKGVDSTLKIQPAKLEDSAVYLCASSLAPKDRGLLPEAFFGQGTRLTVV.

The J gene is TRBJ2-3, the V gene TRBV12-3 or TRBV12-4, with 10 nucleotides matching TRBD2. The CDR3 loop spans 16 amino acids. With V trimmed by 3 bases and J by 3 bases, 6 bases remained unmatched. In DNA form, the CDR3 reads TGTGCCAGCAGTTTGCAAGCGGGAGGGAGTACAGATACGCAGTATTTT. Its translation is CASSLQAGGSTDTQYF.

This clonotype appeared a few times. The CDR3 DNA follows: TGTGCCAGCAGTTTGGGTGCAGGGGATGGCTACACCTTC. Its translation: CASSLGAGDGYTF. The chain combines TRBV2 with TRBJ1-2, with D tentatively TRBD1 (6 bases). Looked up from germline, CDR1 is SNHLY and CDR2 is FYNNEI. This CDR3 has 13 residues. Deletions cut 5 bases from V and 6 bases from J, with 13 bases between. Full variable domain (remainder filled in from reference TRBV2 and TRBJ1-2): EPEVTQTPSHQVTQMGQEVILRCVPISNHLYFYWYRQILGQKVEFLVSFYNNEISEKSEIFDDQFSVERPDGSNFTLKIRSTKLEDSAMYFCASSLGAGDGYTFGSGTRLTVV.

The rearrangement joins TRBV7-2 to TRBJ1-1; TRBD1 matches 10 bases. In germline, CDR1 is SGHTA, CDR2 FQGNSA. The CDR3 is 17 residues long. The J segment lost 4 bases and the V segment lost 1 base, leaving 9 bases of the junction unmatched. CDR3 sequence (DNA): TGTGCCAGCAGCTTAGTGGGGACAGGGGCTTGGGGCACTGAAGCTTTCTTT. It codes for CASSLVGTGAWGTEAFF. The full variable domain, with the rest looked up from reference TRBV7-2 and TRBJ1-1, is GAGVSQSPSNKVTEKGKDVELRCDPISGHTALYWYRQSLGQGLEFLIYFQGNSAPDKSGLPSDRFSAERTGGSVSTLTIQRTQQEDSAVYLCASSLVGTGAWGTEAFFGQGTRLTVV.

This clonotype turned up a few times. The chain links TRBV21-1 to TRBJ1-2; the table gives TRBD1 as D, unverified against the DNA. TRBV21-1 has pseudogene status. The CDR3 contains 19 residues. The CDR3 DNA reads as TGTGCCAGCAGCAAAGTCACCGCGGGGACAGGGGGTTGTTTTTATGGCTACACCTTC. It translates to CASSKVTAGTGGCFYGYTF.